The 23 T cell receptor beta chains presented below share a single source sample, sequenced in a study of shared clonotypes between healthy human individuals. Sequencing used immunoSEQ multiplex PCR; TCRdb keeps in-frame clones, though not all of them. The table records approximately 500,000 clones, 90% to 96% of them present only once. The source material was naive CD4+ T cells sorted from blood. The subset was: CD45RA+ positively selected. Receptors were obtained from a woman younger than 45 in good health.

The chain uses TRBV5-6 and TRBJ1-2, with D uncertain. With 3 bases removed from V and 1 base from J, the gap between germline ends came to 13 bases. The CDR3 has 15 residues. The V gene's germline CDR1 is SGHDT and CDR2 YYEEEE. In DNA, the CDR3 is TGTGCCAGCAGCTACTTGACTGACAATAACTATGGCTACACCTTC. Translating gives CASSYLTDNNYGYTF.

The rearrangement uses TRBV6-5 and TRBJ1-6; TRBD1 aligns across 7 bases. The CDR3 is made up of 15 amino acids. Germline CDR1 and CDR2: MNHEY and SVGAGI. V gave up 7 bases and J gave up 7 bases; unmatched junction bases: 10. DNA for the CDR3: TGTGCCAGCACTATGACCGGGACAGAGAATTCACCCCTCCACTTT. The encoded protein is CASTMTGTENSPLHF.

J is TRBJ1-3 and V is TRBV5-4; D is uncertain. V lost 0 bases and J lost 0, with 10 bases in between. CDR3 length: 16 residues. Germline CDR1 is SGHNT and CDR2 is YYREEE (reference sequence). CDR3 in DNA: TGTGCCAGCAGCTTGGGGTTAACGAGCTCTGGAAACACCATATATTTT. Its protein product is CASSLGLTSSGNTIYF.

V usage is TRBV6-5 and J usage is TRBJ1-1, with 7 bases identical to TRBD1. The length of the CDR3 is 16 residues. Per germline, CDR1 MNHEY and CDR2 SVGAGI. The V and J ends lost 2 bases and 5 bases, in that order; junction bases with no gene match: 11. The CDR3 DNA is TGTGCCAGCAGTTACGCGGGCAGGGGGTTGAGGACTGAAGCTTTCTTT. Protein sequence: CASSYAGRGLRTEAFF.

V and J are TRBV7-2 and TRBJ1-1, with TRBD1 as a possible D gene (6 bases). V was shortened by 5 bases and J by 1 base, with 14 bases between the two germline ends. This CDR3 has 15 residues. Germline V gene data show CDR1 as SGHTA and CDR2 as FQGNSA. CDR3 region: CASSIGGVANTEAFF. CDR3 nucleotide sequence: TGTGCCAGCAGCATAGGGGGGGTCGCGAACACTGAAGCTTTCTTT.

This chain uses TRBV27 with TRBJ2-1; D is ambiguous. V gave up 2 bases and J gave up 8 bases, with 19 bases separating them. Germline CDR1 and CDR2: MNHEY and SMNVEV (reference sequence). This CDR3 contains 16 residues. CDR3 in amino acids: CASSLTSLSQLYEQFF. The DNA for the CDR3 is TGTGCCAGCAGTTTAACGTCGCTTTCCCAATTATATGAGCAGTTCTTC.

The V and J genes are TRBV27 and TRBJ2-5, with TRBD1 as a possible D gene (5 bases). CDR3 size: 15 residues. With 4 bases removed from V and 0 bases from J, the gap between germline ends came to 12 bases. Per germline, CDR1 MNHEY and CDR2 SMNVEV (reference sequence). The CDR3 sequence is CASSSLRQNQETQYF. The CDR3 DNA sequence: TGTGCCAGCAGTTCCCTCAGACAGAACCAAGAGACCCAGTACTTC.

Only one count was recorded for this clone. The chain employs TRBV10-3 and TRBJ2-5, with 8 positions matching TRBD1. The J call may be in error: the DNA end matches TRBJ2-7 better. Germline V gene sequence: CDR1 ENHRY, CDR2 SYGVKD. The CDR3 has 13 residues. The CDR3 sequence is CAISLQGDNEQYF. Written as DNA, the CDR3 is TGTGCCATCAGTTTACAGGGGGACAACGAGCAGTACTTC.

The chain recombines TRBV6-6 with TRBJ2-7, with 14 bases matching TRBD2. The CDR3 loop spans 16 amino acids. The J segment lost 5 bases and the V segment lost 6 bases, leaving 9 bases of the junction unmatched. Germline V gives CDR1 MNHNY, CDR2 SVGAGI (reference sequence). The CDR3 DNA is TGTGCCAGCAGCGACAGGGGACTAGCGGGAGCCGACGAGCAGTACTTC. Protein product: CASSDRGLAGADEQYF.

The chain recombines TRBV19 with TRBJ1-1; 7 bases agree with TRBD1. V gave up 4 bases and J gave up 0 bases; unmatched junction bases: 8. CDR3 size: 16 residues. Germline-derived CDR1 and CDR2 are LNHDA and SQIVND (reference sequence). As DNA, the CDR3 is TGTGCCAGTAGTAGAAGGGGGCTGGGCGTGAACACTGAAGCTTTCTTT. It translates to CASSRRGLGVNTEAFF.

The chain is built from TRBV7-8 and TRBJ2-7, with a possible D match to TRBD2 (6 bases). Germline V gene lookup returns CDR1 SGHVS and CDR2 FQNEAQ. CDR3 length equals 15 residues. The V gene lost 6 bases and the J gene lost 7 bases, with 22 bases spanning the gap. CDR3 loop: CASSSTGVPPREQYF. The CDR3 bases are TGTGCCAGCAGTTCCACGGGAGTCCCTCCTCGGGAGCAGTACTTC.

This rearrangement joins TRBV15 to TRBJ2-5; unclear D gene. The DNA end favors TRBJ2-7, so the J call may be wrong. The germline V gene has CDR1 LNHNV and CDR2 YYDKDF (reference sequence). CDR3 length: 15 amino acids. CDR3 sequence reads: CATSRDRASSYEQYF. The CDR3 region has the DNA TGTGCCACCAGCAGAGATCGGGCTAGCTCCTACGAGCAGTACTTC.

The V gene is TRBV5-6, the J gene TRBJ1-1; unclear D gene. Trimming pared 2 bases from V and 2 bases from J, leaving 13 bases between. The CDR3 is 15 residues long. The germline CDR1 and CDR2 sequences are SGHDT and YYEEEE. DNA of the CDR3: TGTGCCAGCAGCTTATTTCCCTCAGAAAACACTGAAGCTTTCTTT. Translation gives CASSLFPSENTEAFF.

J is TRBJ2-3 and V is TRBV7-9; the D gene is possibly TRBD2 (7 bases). CDR1 is SEHNR and CDR2 is FQNEAQ in the germline V gene (reference sequence). This CDR3 has 15 residues. The germline V and J ends were trimmed by 5 bases and 4 bases, with 16 bases remaining between them. CDR3 bases: TGTGCCAGCAGCCTACAAGGCGGGGGCCCAGATACGCAGTATTTT. It yields the protein CASSLQGGGPDTQYF. Variable domain in full (rest from reference TRBV7-9 and TRBJ2-3): DTGVSQNPRHKITKRGQNVTFRCDPISEHNRLYWYRQTLGQGPEFLTYFQNEAQLEKSRLLSDRFSAERPKGSFSTLEIQRTEQGDSAMYLCASSLQGGGPDTQYFGPGTRLTVL.

This chain uses TRBV28 with TRBJ2-5; 9 bases fit TRBD1. CDR3 size: 15 residues. V gave up 6 bases and J gave up 4 bases; unmatched junction bases: 9. Germline assignment: CDR1 MDHEN and CDR2 SYDVKM. CDR3 coding DNA: TGTGCCAGCAGGGCCGCCGGGACAGGGAGAGAGACCCAGTACTTC. Its protein product is CASRAAGTGRETQYF.

This clone was counted a single time. The chain uses TRBV10-3 and TRBJ2-5; 10 bases are shared with TRBD2. The J call may be in error: the DNA end matches TRBJ2-7 better. The CDR3 sequence is 16 residues long. Germline CDR1 ENHRY, CDR2 SYGVKD. The CDR3 loop is CAISESVSGRFYEQYF. DNA of the CDR3: TGTGCCATCAGTGAGTCGGTTAGCGGGAGGTTTTACGAGCAGTACTTC.

This chain links TRBV20-1 with TRBJ2-5; D remains unclear. The CDR3 covers 10 residues. The germline gives CDR1 DFQATT, CDR2 SNEGSKA (reference sequence). Between the trimmed V and J ends, which lost 6 bases and 5 bases, there was a span of 7 bases. The DNA of the CDR3 is TGCAGTGCCCTCTGGGAGACCCAGTACTTC. Protein: CSALWETQYF.

V usage is TRBV7-8 and J usage is TRBJ1-1; D may be TRBD1 (6 bases). There are 17 residues in the CDR3. With 5 bases removed from V and 1 base from J, the gap between germline ends came to 20 bases. Germline V gene sequence: CDR1 SGHVS, CDR2 FQNEAQ. In DNA, the CDR3 is TGTGCCAGCAGCGTATATGGGAAGGGGGTGGGGAACACTGAAGCTTTCTTT. Amino acids: CASSVYGKGVGNTEAFF. The full variable domain, completed using reference TRBV7-8 and TRBJ1-1, is GAGVSQSPRYKVAKRGQDVALRCDPISGHVSLFWYQQALGQGPEFLTYFQNEAQLDKSGLPSDRFFAERPEGSVSTLKIQRTQQEDSAVYLCASSVYGKGVGNTEAFFGQGTRLTVV.

The CDR3 DNA reads as TGCGCCAGCAGCTTGGATGGGGGGACTAATGAAAAACTGTTTTTT. Its protein is CASSLDGGTNEKLFF. The chain carries TRBV5-1 and TRBJ1-4; D perhaps matches TRBD1 (5 bases). Per germline, CDR1 SGHRS and CDR2 YFSETQ. V was cut by 0 bases and J by 2 bases, with 8 bases left in between. The CDR3 spans 15 residues.

This chain connects TRBV30 to TRBJ2-1, with TRBD2 matching over 10 bases. From germline, CDR1 is GTSNPN and CDR2 SVGIG (reference sequence). V was pared by 4 bases and J by 5 bases, with 11 bases of the junction left unmatched. The CDR3 has 16 residues. The CDR3: CAWIRGLAGDHNEQFF. The CDR3 DNA reads as TGTGCCTGGATCCGGGGCCTAGCGGGAGACCACAATGAGCAGTTCTTC.

The chain recombines TRBV23-1 with TRBJ1-5, with TRBD1 identical over 8 bases. TRBV23-1 has ORF status, its function being uncertain. This CDR3 region has 14 residues. Unmatched junction bases numbered 4, after V lost 3 bases and J lost 6 bases. The CDR3 reads CASSHPDRVQPQHF. CDR3 nucleotides: TGCGCCAGCAGTCACCCGGACAGGGTTCAGCCCCAGCATTTT.

This rearrangement joins TRBV6-4 to TRBJ1-5; D unresolved. V was trimmed by 4 bases and J by 0 bases, leaving 7 bases between them. Germline CDR1 and CDR2: MRHNA and SNTAGT. This CDR3 has 14 residues. In DNA, the CDR3 is TGTGCCAGCAGTGCTGGTCCTAGCAATCAGCCCCAGCATTTT. Translating it yields CASSAGPSNQPQHF.

The genes are TRBV7-9 and TRBJ2-7, with D possibly being TRBD1 (5 bases). CDR1 and CDR2 from the germline V gene are SEHNR and FQNEAQ (reference sequence). Between the trimmed V and J ends, which lost 4 bases and 3 bases, there was a span of 13 bases. The CDR3 consists of 14 residues. The CDR3 is CASSSDTSRYEQYF. Here the CDR3 DNA reads TGTGCCAGCAGCTCGGACACCAGCCGCTACGAGCAGTACTTC.